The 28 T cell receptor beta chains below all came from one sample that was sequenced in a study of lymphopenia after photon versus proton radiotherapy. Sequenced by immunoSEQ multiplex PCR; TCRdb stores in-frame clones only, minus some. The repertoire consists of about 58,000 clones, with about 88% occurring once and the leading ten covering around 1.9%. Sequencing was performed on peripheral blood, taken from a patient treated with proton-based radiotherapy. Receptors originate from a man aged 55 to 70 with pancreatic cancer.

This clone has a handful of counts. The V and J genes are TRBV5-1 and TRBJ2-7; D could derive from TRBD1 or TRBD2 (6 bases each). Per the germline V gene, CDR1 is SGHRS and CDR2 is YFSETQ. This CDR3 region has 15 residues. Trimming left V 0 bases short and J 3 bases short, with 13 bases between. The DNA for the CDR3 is TGCGCCAGCAGCTTGGTTATCGGGGGCGGCTACGAGCAGTACTTC. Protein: CASSLVIGGGYEQYF.

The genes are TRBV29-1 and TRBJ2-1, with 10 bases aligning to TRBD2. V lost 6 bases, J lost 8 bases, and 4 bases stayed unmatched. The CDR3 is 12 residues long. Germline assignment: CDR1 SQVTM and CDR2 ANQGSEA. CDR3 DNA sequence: TGCAGCGTCTCCGGGACTAGCGATGAGCAGTTCTTC. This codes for CSVSGTSDEQFF.

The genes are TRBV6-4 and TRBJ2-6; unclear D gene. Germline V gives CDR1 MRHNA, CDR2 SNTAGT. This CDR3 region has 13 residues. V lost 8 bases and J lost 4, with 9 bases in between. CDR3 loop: CASHVTGANVLTF. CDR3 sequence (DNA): TGTGCCAGCCATGTTACGGGGGCCAACGTCCTGACTTTC.

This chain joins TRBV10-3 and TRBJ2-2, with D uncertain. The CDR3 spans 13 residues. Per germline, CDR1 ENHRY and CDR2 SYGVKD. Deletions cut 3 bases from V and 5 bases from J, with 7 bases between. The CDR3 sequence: CAISDHGTGELFF. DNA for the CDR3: TGTGCCATCAGTGATCATGGGACCGGGGAGCTGTTTTTT.

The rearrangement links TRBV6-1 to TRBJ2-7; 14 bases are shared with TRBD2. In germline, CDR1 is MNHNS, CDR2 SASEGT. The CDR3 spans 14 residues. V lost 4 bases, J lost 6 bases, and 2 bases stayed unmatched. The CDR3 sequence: CASSAGTSGSEQYF. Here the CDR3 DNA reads TGTGCCAGCAGTGCCGGGACTAGCGGGAGCGAGCAGTACTTC.

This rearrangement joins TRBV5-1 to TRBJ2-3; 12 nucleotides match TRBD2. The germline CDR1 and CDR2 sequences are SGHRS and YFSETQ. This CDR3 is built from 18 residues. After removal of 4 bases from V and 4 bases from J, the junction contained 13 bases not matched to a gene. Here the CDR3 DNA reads TGCGCCAGCAGCCCTGGACTAGCGGGAATCGCGGCTCCAGATACGCAGTATTTT. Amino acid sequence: CASSPGLAGIAAPDTQYF.

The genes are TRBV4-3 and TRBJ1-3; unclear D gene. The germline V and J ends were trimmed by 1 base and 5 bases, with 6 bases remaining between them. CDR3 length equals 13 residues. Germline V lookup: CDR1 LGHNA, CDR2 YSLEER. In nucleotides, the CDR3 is TGCGCCAGCAGCCAAGTTGTGCGAAACACCATATATTTT. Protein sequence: CASSQVVRNTIYF.

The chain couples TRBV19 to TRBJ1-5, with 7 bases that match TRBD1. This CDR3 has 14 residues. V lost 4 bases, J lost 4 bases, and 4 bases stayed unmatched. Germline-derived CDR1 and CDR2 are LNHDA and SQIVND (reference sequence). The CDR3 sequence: CASSKVTGNQPQHF. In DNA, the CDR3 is TGTGCCAGTAGTAAAGTGACAGGGAATCAGCCCCAGCATTTT.

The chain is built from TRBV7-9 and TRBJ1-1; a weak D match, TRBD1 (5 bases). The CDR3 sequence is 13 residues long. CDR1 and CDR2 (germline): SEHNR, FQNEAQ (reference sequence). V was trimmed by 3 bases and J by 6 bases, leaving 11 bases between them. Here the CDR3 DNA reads TGTGCCAGCAGCTTCGGTGGGGACTCTGAAGCTTTCTTT. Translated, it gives CASSFGGDSEAFF.

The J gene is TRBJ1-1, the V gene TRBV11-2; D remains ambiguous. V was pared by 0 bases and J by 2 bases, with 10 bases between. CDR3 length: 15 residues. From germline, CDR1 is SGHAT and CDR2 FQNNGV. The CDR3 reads CASSLDPRVNTEAFF. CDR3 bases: TGTGCCAGCAGCTTAGACCCACGTGTAAACACTGAAGCTTTCTTT.

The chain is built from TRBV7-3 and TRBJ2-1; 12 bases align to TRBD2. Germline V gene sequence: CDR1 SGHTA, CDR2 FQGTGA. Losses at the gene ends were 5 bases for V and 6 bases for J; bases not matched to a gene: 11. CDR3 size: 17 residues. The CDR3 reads CASSPGTLAGGANEQFF. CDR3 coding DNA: TGTGCCAGCAGCCCCGGAACCCTAGCGGGAGGGGCCAATGAGCAGTTCTTC.

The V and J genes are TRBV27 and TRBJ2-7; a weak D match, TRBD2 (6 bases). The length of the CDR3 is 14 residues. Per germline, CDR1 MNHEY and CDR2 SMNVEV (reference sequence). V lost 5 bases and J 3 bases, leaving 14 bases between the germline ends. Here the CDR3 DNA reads TGTGCCAGCAGTAAAGGGACTGCAAACTACGAGCAGTACTTC. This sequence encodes CASSKGTANYEQYF.

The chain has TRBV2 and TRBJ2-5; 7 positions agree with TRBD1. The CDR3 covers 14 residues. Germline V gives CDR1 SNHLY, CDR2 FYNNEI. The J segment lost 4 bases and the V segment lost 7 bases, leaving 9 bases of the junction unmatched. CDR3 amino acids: CASKAGTVGETQYF. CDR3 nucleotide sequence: TGTGCCAGCAAAGCCGGGACAGTGGGAGAGACCCAGTACTTC. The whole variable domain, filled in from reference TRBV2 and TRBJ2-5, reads EPEVTQTPSHQVTQMGQEVILRCVPISNHLYFYWYRQILGQKVEFLVSFYNNEISEKSEIFDDQFSVERPDGSNFTLKIRSTKLEDSAMYFCASKAGTVGETQYFGPGTRLLVL.

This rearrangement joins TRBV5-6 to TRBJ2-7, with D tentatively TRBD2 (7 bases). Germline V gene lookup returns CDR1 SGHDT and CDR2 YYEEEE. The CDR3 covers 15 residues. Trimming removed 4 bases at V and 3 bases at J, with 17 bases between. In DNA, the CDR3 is TGTGCCAGCAGCCGGGGGGCTTCCATCATCTACGAGCAGTACTTC. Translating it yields CASSRGASIIYEQYF.

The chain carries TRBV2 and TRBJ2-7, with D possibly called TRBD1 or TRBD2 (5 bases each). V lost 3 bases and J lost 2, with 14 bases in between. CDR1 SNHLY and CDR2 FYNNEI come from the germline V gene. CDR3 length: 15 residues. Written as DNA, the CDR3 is TGTGCCAGCAGTGACGGGCCCTGGGGACCCTACGAGCAGTACTTC. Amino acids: CASSDGPWGPYEQYF.

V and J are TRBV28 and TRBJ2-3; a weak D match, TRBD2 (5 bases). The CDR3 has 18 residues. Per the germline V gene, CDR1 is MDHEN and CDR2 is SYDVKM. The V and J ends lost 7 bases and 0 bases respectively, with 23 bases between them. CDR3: CASTGPGIPHTSTDTQYF. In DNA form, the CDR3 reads TGTGCCAGCACTGGTCCCGGGATACCTCATACTAGCACAGATACGCAGTATTTT.

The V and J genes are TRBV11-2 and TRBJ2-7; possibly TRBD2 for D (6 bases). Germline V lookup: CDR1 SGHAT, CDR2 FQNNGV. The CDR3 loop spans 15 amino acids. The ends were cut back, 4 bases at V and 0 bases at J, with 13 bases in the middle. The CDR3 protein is CASSWTVADSYEQYF. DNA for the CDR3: TGTGCCAGCAGCTGGACCGTAGCGGACTCCTACGAGCAGTACTTC.

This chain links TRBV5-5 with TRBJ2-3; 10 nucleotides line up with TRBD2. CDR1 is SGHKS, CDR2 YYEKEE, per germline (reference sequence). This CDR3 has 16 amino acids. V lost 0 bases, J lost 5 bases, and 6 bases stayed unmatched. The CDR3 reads CASSLGLAGVVDTQYF. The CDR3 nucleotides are TGTGCCAGCAGCTTGGGGCTAGCGGGAGTTGTAGATACGCAGTATTTT.

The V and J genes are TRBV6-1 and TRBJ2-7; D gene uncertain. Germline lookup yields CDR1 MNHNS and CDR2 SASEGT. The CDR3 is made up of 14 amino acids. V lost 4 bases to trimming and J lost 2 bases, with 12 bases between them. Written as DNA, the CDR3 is TGTGCCAGCAGTGGACACCCTAAACCCTACGAGCAGTACTTC. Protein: CASSGHPKPYEQYF.

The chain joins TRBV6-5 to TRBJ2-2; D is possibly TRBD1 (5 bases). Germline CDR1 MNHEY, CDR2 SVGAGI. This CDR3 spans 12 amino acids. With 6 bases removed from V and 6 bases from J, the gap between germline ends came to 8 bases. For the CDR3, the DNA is TGTGCCAGCAGGAAAGGGGCCGGGGAGCTGTTTTTT. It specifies CASRKGAGELFF.

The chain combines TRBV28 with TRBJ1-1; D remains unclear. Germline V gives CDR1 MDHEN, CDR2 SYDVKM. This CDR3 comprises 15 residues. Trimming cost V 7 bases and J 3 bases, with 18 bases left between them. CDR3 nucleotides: TGTGCCAGCACCCTTCCAAGATTTAGGGACACTGAAGCTTTCTTT. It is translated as CASTLPRFRDTEAFF.

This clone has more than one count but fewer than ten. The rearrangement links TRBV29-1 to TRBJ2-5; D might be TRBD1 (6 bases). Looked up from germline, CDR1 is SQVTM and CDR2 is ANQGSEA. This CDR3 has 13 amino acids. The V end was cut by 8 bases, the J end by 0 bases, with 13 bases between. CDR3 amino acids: CSIGQSHQETQYF. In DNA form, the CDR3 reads TGCAGCATCGGACAGTCACACCAAGAGACCCAGTACTTC.

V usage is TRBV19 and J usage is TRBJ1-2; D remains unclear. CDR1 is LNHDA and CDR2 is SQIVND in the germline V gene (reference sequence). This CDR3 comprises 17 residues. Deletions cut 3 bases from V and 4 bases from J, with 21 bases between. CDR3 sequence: CASSIEKRARQLYGYTF. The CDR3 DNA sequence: TGTGCCAGTAGTATTGAAAAAAGGGCCAGACAACTCTATGGCTACACCTTC.

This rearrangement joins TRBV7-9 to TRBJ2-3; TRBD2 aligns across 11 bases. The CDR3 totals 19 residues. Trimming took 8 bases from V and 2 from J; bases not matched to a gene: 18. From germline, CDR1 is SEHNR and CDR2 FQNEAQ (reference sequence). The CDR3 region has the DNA TGTGCCAGCGGCATCCTCCTAGCGGGAGGCCACGCACCCACAGATACGCAGTATTTT. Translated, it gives CASGILLAGGHAPTDTQYF.

In DNA form, the CDR3 reads TGTGCCAGCAGCCAACAACACGTCTTCGGTGGTGGCTACACCTTC. Protein sequence: CASSQQHVFGGGYTF. The J gene is TRBJ1-2, the V gene TRBV11-3; D unclear. V shed 5 bases and J shed 7 bases, with 20 bases lying between them. This CDR3 has 15 amino acids. Germline CDR1 SGHNT, CDR2 YENEEA.

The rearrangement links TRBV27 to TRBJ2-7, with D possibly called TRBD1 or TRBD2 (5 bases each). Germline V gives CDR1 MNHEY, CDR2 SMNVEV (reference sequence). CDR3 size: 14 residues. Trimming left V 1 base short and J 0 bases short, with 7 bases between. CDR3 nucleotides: TGTGCCAGCAGTTTATGGGGGAGCTCCTACGAGCAGTACTTC. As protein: CASSLWGSSYEQYF.

CDR3 DNA sequence: TGTGCCAGCAGCCCTGTGGTGGGGTTATCCGAGCAGTACTTC. This codes for CASSPVVGLSEQYF. The J gene is TRBJ2-7, the V gene TRBV7-9, with D hard to call. The CDR3 spans 14 residues. V dropped 5 bases and J dropped 6 bases, with 17 bases sitting between them. Germline V CDR1 and CDR2: SEHNR, FQNEAQ (reference sequence).

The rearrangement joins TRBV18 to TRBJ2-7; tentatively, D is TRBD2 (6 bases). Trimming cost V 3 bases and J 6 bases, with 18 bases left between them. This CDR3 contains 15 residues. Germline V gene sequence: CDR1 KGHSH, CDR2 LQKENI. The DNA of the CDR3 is TGTGCCAGCTCACCTGAGGTGGCGCGGAGGGGCGAGCAGTACTTC. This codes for CASSPEVARRGEQYF.